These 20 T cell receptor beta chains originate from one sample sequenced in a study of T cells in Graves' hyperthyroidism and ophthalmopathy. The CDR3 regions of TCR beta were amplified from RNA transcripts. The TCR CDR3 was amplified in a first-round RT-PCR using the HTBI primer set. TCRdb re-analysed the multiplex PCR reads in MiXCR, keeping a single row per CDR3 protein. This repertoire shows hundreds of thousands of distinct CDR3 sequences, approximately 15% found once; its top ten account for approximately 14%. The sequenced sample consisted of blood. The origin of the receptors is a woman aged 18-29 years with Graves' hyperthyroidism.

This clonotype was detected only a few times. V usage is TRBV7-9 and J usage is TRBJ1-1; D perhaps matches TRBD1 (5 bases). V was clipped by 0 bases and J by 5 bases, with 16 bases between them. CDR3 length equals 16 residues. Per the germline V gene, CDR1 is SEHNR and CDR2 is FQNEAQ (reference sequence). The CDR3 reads CASSLAPGQGDTEAFF. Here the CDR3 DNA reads TGTGCCAGCAGCTTAGCCCCGGGCCAAGGGGATACTGAAGCTTTCTTT.

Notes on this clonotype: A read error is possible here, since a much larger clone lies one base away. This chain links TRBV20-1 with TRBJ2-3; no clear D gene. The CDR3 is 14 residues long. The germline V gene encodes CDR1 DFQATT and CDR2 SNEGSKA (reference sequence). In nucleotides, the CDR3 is TGCAGTGTTAGAGCTAGAGGACGGTTAGATACGCAGTATTTT. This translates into CSVRARGRLDTQYF.

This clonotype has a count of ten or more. CDR3 amino acids: CASSLLPSSAQPQHF. Written as DNA, the CDR3 is TGTGCCAGCAGCCTACTACCGTCGTCAGCTCAGCCCCAGCATTTT. The chain links TRBV28 to TRBJ1-5, with D unclear. The CDR3 is 15 amino acids. V lost 6 bases to trimming and J lost 6 bases, with 18 bases between them. From germline, CDR1 is MDHEN and CDR2 SYDVKM.

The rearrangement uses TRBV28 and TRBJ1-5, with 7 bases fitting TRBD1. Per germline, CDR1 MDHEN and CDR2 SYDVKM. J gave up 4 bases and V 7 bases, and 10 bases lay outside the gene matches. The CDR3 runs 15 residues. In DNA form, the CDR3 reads TGTGCCAGCACCCTACGGGACAGCTTGAATCAGCCCCAGCATTTT. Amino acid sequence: CASTLRDSLNQPQHF.

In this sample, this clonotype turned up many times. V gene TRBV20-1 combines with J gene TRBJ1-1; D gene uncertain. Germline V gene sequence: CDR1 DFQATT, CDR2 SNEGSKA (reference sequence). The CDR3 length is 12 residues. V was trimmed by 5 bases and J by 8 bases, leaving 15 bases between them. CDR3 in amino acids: CSARGSYGEAFF. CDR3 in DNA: TGCAGTGCTCGAGGGTCATATGGGGAAGCTTTCTTT.

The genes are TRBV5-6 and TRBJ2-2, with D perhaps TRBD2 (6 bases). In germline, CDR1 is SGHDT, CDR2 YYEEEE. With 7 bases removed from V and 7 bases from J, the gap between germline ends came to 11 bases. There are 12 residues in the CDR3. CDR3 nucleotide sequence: TGTGCCAGCTTCGGGGGAATCGGGGAGCTGTTTTTT. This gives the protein CASFGGIGELFF.

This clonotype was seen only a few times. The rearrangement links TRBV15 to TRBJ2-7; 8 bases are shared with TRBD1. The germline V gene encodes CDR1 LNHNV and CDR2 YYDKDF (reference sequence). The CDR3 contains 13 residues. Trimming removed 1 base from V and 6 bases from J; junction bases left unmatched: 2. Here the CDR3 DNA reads TGTGCCACCAGCAGAGGGACAGGGCGCGAGCAGTACTTC. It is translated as CATSRGTGREQYF.

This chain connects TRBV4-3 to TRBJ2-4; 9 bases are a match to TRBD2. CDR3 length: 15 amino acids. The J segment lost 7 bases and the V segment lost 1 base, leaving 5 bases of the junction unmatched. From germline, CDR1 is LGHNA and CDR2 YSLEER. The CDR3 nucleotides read TGCGCCAGCAGCCAAGTTGCGGCGGGGGGGAACATTCAGTACTTC. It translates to CASSQVAAGGNIQYF.

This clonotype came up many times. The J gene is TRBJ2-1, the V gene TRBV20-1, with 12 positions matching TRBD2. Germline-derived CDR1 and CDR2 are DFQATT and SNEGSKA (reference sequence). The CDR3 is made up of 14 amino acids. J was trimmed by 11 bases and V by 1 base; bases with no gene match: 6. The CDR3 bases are TGCAGTGCTAGAGGACTAGCGGGAGAAGCCCAGCAGTTCTTC. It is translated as CSARGLAGEAQQFF.

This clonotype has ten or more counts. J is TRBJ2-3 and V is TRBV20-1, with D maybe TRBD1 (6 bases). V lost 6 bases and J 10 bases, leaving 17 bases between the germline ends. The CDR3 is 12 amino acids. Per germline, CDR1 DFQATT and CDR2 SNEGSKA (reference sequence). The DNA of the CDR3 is TGCAGTGCCGCGCCTCAGGGGTTCGCGCAGTATTTT. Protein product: CSAAPQGFAQYF.

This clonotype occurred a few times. The CDR3 spells CASSPHPSIRDRKETQYF. In DNA, the CDR3 is TGTGCCAGCAGCCCACACCCTTCAATTAGGGACAGGAAAGAGACCCAGTACTTC. The rearrangement joins TRBV7-9 to TRBJ2-5, with 8 bases that match TRBD1. The CDR3 has 18 amino acids. Germline CDR1 reads SEHNR; CDR2 reads FQNEAQ (reference sequence). With 5 bases clipped from V and 3 bases from J, the junction kept 17 bases outside the gene matches.

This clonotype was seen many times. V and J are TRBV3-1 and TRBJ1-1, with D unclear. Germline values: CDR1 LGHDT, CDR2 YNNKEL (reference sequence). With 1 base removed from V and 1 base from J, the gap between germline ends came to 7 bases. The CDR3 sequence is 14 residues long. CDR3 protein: CASSQVGRNTEAFF. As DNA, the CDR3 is TGTGCCAGCAGCCAAGTGGGTAGGAACACTGAAGCTTTCTTT.

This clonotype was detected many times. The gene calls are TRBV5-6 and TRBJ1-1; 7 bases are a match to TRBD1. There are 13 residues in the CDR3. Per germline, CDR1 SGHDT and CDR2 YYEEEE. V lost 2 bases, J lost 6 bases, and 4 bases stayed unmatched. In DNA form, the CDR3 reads TGTGCCAGCAGCTTAGGGCAGGGGGCTGAAGCTTTCTTT. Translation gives CASSLGQGAEAFF.

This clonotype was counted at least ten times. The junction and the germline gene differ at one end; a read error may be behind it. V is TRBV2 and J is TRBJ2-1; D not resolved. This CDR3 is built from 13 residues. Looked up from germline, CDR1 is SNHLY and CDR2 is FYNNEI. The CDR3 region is CASSIEANNKQFF. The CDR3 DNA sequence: TGTGCCAGCAGTATTGAGGCCAACAATAAGCAGTTCTTC. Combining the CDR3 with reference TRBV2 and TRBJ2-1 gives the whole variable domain EPEVTQTPSHQVTQMGQEVILRCVPISNHLYFYWYRQILGQKVEFLVSFYNNEISEKSEIFDDQFSVERPDGSNFTLKIRSTKLEDSAMYFCASSIEANNKQFFGPGTRLTVL.

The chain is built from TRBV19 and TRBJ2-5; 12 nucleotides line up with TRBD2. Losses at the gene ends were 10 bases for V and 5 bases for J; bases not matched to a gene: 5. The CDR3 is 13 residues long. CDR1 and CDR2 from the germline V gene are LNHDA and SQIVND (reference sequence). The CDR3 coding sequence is TGTGCCACTCGGACTAGCGGGACTGAGACCCAGTACTTC. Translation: CATRTSGTETQYF.

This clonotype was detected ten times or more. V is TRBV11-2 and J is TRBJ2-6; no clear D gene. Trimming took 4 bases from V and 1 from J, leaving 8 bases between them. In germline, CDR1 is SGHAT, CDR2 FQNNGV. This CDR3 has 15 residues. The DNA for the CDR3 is TGTGCCAGCAGCTCCCTGAGATCTGGGGCCAACGTCCTGACTTTC. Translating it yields CASSSLRSGANVLTF.

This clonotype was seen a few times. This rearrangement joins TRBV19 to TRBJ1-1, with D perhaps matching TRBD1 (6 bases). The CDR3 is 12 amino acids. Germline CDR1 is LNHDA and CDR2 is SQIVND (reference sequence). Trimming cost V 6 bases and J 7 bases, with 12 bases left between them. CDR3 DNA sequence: TGTGCCAGTAGCCCAAACAGGGTTGAAGCTTTCTTT. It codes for CASSPNRVEAFF.

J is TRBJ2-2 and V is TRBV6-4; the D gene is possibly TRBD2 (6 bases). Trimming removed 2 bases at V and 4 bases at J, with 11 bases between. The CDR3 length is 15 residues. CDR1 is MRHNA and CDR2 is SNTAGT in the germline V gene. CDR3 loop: CASSDGRGGTGELFF. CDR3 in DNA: TGTGCCAGCAGTGACGGGCGGGGTGGCACCGGGGAGCTGTTTTTT.

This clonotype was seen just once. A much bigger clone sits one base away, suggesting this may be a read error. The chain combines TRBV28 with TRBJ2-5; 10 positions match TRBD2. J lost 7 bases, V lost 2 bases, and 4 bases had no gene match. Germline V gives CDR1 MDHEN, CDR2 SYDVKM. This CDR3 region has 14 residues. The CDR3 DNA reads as TGTGCCAGCAGTTTACTAGCGGGAGCCGGGACCCAGTACTTC. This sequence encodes CASSLLAGAGTQYF.

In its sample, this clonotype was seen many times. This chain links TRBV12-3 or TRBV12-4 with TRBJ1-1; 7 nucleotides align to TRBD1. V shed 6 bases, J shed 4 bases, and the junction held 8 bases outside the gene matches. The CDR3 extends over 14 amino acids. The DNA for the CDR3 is TGTGCCAGCAGCCCGCAGGGGGGGGGCACTGAAGCTTTCTTT. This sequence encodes CASSPQGGGTEAFF.